Shown below are 27 T cell receptor beta chains from a single sample sequenced in a study of response to subunit inactivated influenza vaccine (dated by TCRdb to between 2017 and 2018). Library prep was done by RT-PCR. Sequencing instrument: Illumina HiSeq 2500. In TCRdb, the public reads were trimmed at Q25 with fastp and aligned with MiXCR, with productive beta chains retained. CDR3 protein duplicates are merged, each entry listing the most common genes and DNA. For this sample there are a few hundred thousand distinct CDR3 sequences; 10% to 12% appear just once. Approximately 10% of the sample is in the top ten clones. These same data were also listed under a study on T cells expressing NK-cell markers. As the second study states: TCR beta cDNA libraries were prepared using 5'RACE template switching, which introduced a universal primer site and unique molecular identifiers.

Sequencing used PBMCs from blood, obtained on the day of vaccination. The receptors here all came from a man aged 45 to 65 who received an inactivated influenza vaccine. Donor details come from another sample of the same person, matched by shared clones.

This clonotype was recorded at least ten times. This sequence joins TRBV21-1 and TRBJ2-7; the DNA was not used to check the table's D call, TRBD2. TRBV21-1 is a documented pseudogene. CDR3 size: 16 residues. CDR3 amino acids: CASSKDGRTQAYEQYF. CDR3 bases: TGTGCCAGCAGCAAAGATGGCAGGACTCAGGCCTACGAGCAGTACTTC.

This clonotype was picked up a small number of times. The chain combines TRBV24-1 with TRBJ2-3; D may be TRBD2 (7 bases). The CDR3 runs to 17 residues. CDR1 and CDR2 from the germline V gene are KGHDR and SFDVKD. V lost 5 bases and J 5 bases, leaving 22 bases between the germline ends. The CDR3 sequence is CATSVPSGGHAEDTQYF. For the CDR3, the DNA is TGTGCCACCAGTGTACCCTCGGGGGGCCATGCGGAAGATACGCAGTATTTT.

This clonotype occurred a few times. This chain connects TRBV29-1 to TRBJ2-1; 7 nucleotides line up with TRBD2. Germline V gene lookup returns CDR1 SQVTM and CDR2 ANQGSEA. V was clipped by 4 bases and J by 8 bases; unmatched bases: 11. The CDR3 spans 14 residues. For the CDR3, the DNA is TGCAGCGTTGCTAGCGGCCGGGTAGCCGATGAGCAGTTCTTC. Translation: CSVASGRVADEQFF.

The chain recombines TRBV20-1 with TRBJ2-1, with TRBD2 identical over 7 bases. CDR1 is DFQATT and CDR2 is SNEGSKA in the germline V gene (reference sequence). The CDR3 consists of 14 residues. Trimming took 6 bases from V and 2 from J; bases not matched to a gene: 7. CDR3 DNA sequence: TGCAGTGCCCCATGGGGGGGGGCCTACAATGAGCAGTTCTTC. Residues: CSAPWGGAYNEQFF.

Many counts were recorded for this clonotype. The J gene is TRBJ2-3, the V gene TRBV5-1; D ambiguous. The ends were cut back, 3 bases at V and 2 bases at J, with 7 bases in the middle. Germline CDR1 SGHRS, CDR2 YFSETQ. CDR3 length equals 13 residues. CDR3 in amino acids: CASSSDPTDTQYF. Written as DNA, the CDR3 is TGCGCCAGCAGCTCGGACCCCACAGATACGCAGTATTTT.

This clonotype was seen a few times. The rearrangement joins TRBV7-2 to TRBJ2-1, with TRBD1 identical over 10 bases. Germline lookup yields CDR1 SGHTA and CDR2 FQGNSA. V lost 6 bases and J lost 8; bases outside the gene matches: 16. The CDR3 is 17 amino acids. Here the CDR3 DNA reads TGTGCCAGCAGATACGTATCCGGGACAGGGGTATTCGATGAGCAGTTCTTC. Amino acid sequence: CASRYVSGTGVFDEQFF.

The V gene is TRBV7-2, the J gene TRBJ1-2; no clear D. This CDR3 is built from 11 residues. Per germline, CDR1 SGHTA and CDR2 FQGNSA. V was cut by 4 bases and J by 6 bases, with 6 bases left in between. The CDR3: CASSSYNGYTF. The CDR3 DNA follows: TGTGCCAGCAGCTCATATAATGGCTACACCTTC.

This clonotype was seen many times. The gene calls are TRBV5-5 and TRBJ1-4, with TRBD1 matching 8 bases. Germline loops: CDR1 SGHKS, CDR2 YYEKEE (reference sequence). The CDR3 sequence is 15 residues long. V lost 5 bases, J lost 2 bases, and 5 bases stayed unmatched. The CDR3 DNA reads as TGTGCCAGCAGTAGGACAGGGAACACTAATGAAAAACTGTTTTTT. This gives the protein CASSRTGNTNEKLFF.

J is TRBJ2-7 and V is TRBV20-1, with 13 bases aligning to TRBD2. The CDR3 runs 16 residues. V dropped 3 bases and J dropped 2; count of bases not matched to a gene: 7. CDR1 DFQATT and CDR2 SNEGSKA come from the germline V gene (reference sequence). CDR3 bases: TGCAGTGCTAGCCCGGGACTAGCGGGAAGAGCCTACGAGCAGTACTTC. It translates to CSASPGLAGRAYEQYF.

The gene calls are TRBV10-3 and TRBJ2-1, with TRBD2 identical over 7 bases. V trimming: 10 bases; J trimming: 0 bases; junction bases outside the gene matches: 18. The CDR3 extends over 18 amino acids. The germline CDR1 and CDR2 sequences are ENHRY and SYGVKD. CDR3 protein: CATRPLGFSGHSYNEQFF. The DNA of the CDR3 is TGTGCCACCAGACCTCTAGGATTTAGCGGGCACTCCTACAATGAGCAGTTCTTC.

In its sample, this clonotype was seen a few times. The CDR3 here is CASSWDLYNEQFF. The CDR3 bases are TGTGCCAGCAGCTGGGACCTATACAATGAGCAGTTCTTC. This chain links TRBV5-6 with TRBJ2-1; D may correspond to TRBD1 or TRBD2 (5 bases each). CDR3 length equals 13 residues. Germline lookup yields CDR1 SGHDT and CDR2 YYEEEE. V lost 3 bases and J 4 bases, leaving 8 bases between the germline ends.

The V call is TRBV10-3, the J call TRBJ1-5; TRBD1 might be the D (6 bases). V lost 6 bases and J lost 0, with 12 bases in between. The V gene's germline CDR1 is ENHRY and CDR2 SYGVKD. This CDR3 is 15 amino acids long. The CDR3 is CAIRQGMGSNQPQHF. The CDR3 DNA reads as TGTGCCATCAGACAGGGAATGGGTAGCAATCAGCCCCAGCATTTT.

The CDR3: CASSYSRMTGELFF. CDR3 in DNA: TGTGCCAGCAGTTACTCGCGAATGACCGGGGAGCTGTTTTTT. The chain carries TRBV6-5 and TRBJ2-2; D is undetermined. V shed 0 bases and J shed 5 bases, with 7 bases lying between them. Looked up from germline, CDR1 is MNHEY and CDR2 is SVGAGI. The CDR3 has 14 residues.

This chain links TRBV28 with TRBJ2-1, with D tentatively TRBD1 (5 bases). The ends were cut back, 3 bases at V and 14 bases at J, with 11 bases in the middle. The CDR3 runs 11 residues. Germline loops: CDR1 MDHEN, CDR2 SYDVKM. The chain's CDR3 is CASSFRQGEFF. The CDR3 nucleotides read TGTGCCAGCAGTTTCCGTCAGGGTGAGTTCTTC.

This rearrangement joins TRBV4-3 to TRBJ2-7; 7 nucleotides match TRBD1. This CDR3 comprises 17 residues. Germline V gives CDR1 LGHNA, CDR2 YSLEER. The junction had 18 bases not matched to a gene; V was cut back by 3 bases and J by 7 bases. The CDR3 region is CASSQTQTGTARIEQYF. DNA of the CDR3: TGCGCCAGCAGCCAGACACAGACCGGGACAGCAAGAATTGAGCAGTACTTC.

With regard to this clonotype: A much larger clonotype is one base distant, so this may be a read error. V usage is TRBV6-2 or TRBV6-3 and J usage is TRBJ2-1; D is unresolved. The CDR3 sequence is 12 residues long. Trimming cost V 7 bases and J 7 bases, with 11 bases left between them. Germline V gene sequence: CDR1 MNHEY, CDR2 SVGEGT. The chain's CDR3 is CASIRWENEQFF. The CDR3 DNA sequence: TGTGCCAGCATTCGCTGGGAAAATGAGCAGTTCTTC.

The chain couples TRBV3-1 to TRBJ2-1; 7 bases fit TRBD2. The CDR3 is 16 residues long. The trim removed 5 bases at V and 8 bases at J, leaving 15 bases unmatched. Germline CDR1 is LGHDT and CDR2 is YNNKEL (reference sequence). The CDR3 nucleotides are TGTGCCAGCAGCTCCATCGGGCGGGGGACCAACTATGAGCAGTTCTTC. It codes for CASSSIGRGTNYEQFF.

There are a few counts of this clonotype. This chain links TRBV7-8 with TRBJ2-1; tentatively, D is TRBD1 (6 bases). The germline V and J ends were trimmed by 3 bases and 8 bases, with 17 bases remaining between them. The CDR3 covers 15 residues. Germline V lookup: CDR1 SGHVS, CDR2 FQNEAQ. The CDR3 here is CASSLPLIRGDEQFF. CDR3 DNA: TGTGCCAGCAGCTTGCCACTGATCAGGGGAGATGAGCAGTTCTTC.

The chain carries TRBV24-1 and TRBJ2-2; D possibly corresponds to TRBD2 (5 bases). The germline gives CDR1 KGHDR, CDR2 SFDVKD. The CDR3 extends over 15 amino acids. Trimming cost V 5 bases and J 1 base, with 10 bases left between them. CDR3 DNA: TGTGCCACCAGTGTAGGAAGCGGGAACACCGGGGAGCTGTTTTTT. It specifies CATSVGSGNTGELFF.

This chain joins TRBV4-3 and TRBJ2-2; 9 bases agree with TRBD1. The length of the CDR3 is 15 residues. The trim removed 4 bases at V and 6 bases at J, leaving 6 bases unmatched. CDR1 and CDR2 from the germline V gene are LGHNA and YSLEER. Written as DNA, the CDR3 is TGCGCCAGCAGCCCAAGAGACAGGGGGGCCGGGGAGCTGTTTTTT. It is translated as CASSPRDRGAGELFF.

The V and J genes are TRBV21-1 and TRBJ2-7. TRBV21-1 is designated a pseudogene. CDR3 length: 14 residues. CDR3 sequence (DNA): TGTGCCAGCAGCAAAGTTCCGGCTTGCTACGAGCAGTACTTC. Its translation: CASSKVPACYEQYF.

As for this clonotype: Relative to the germline gene, one junction end is altered; a read error may explain this. V usage is TRBV4-1 and J usage is TRBJ2-2, with D perhaps assigned TRBD1 or TRBD2 (5 bases each). Looked up from germline, CDR1 is MGHRA and CDR2 is YSYEKL. The CDR3 is 14 amino acids. CDR3 residues: CAISPPGATGELFF. The CDR3 DNA reads TGCGCCATCAGCCCCCCCGGGGCGACCGGGGAGCTGTTTTTT.

This chain connects TRBV3-1 to TRBJ2-7, with D unclear. The CDR3 is 13 residues long. V was cut by 1 base and J by 6 bases, with 10 bases left in between. The germline CDR1 and CDR2 sequences are LGHDT and YNNKEL (reference sequence). The CDR3 DNA reads TGTGCCAGCAGCCAAGTCGCGGCAGGCGAGCAGTACTTC. Encoded protein: CASSQVAAGEQYF.

This clonotype has just a few counts. V and J are TRBV29-1 and TRBJ1-1; no clear D gene. Germline V gene sequence: CDR1 SQVTM, CDR2 ANQGSEA. Trimming shortened V by 8 bases and J by 4 bases, and 11 bases separated the two germline ends. The CDR3 is 11 residues long. The DNA of the CDR3 is TGCAGCTCCCTCGGCGCCACTGAAGCTTTCTTT. This translates into CSSLGATEAFF.

V and J are TRBV3-1 and TRBJ2-3; the D is unclear. Germline V gene sequence: CDR1 LGHDT, CDR2 YNNKEL (reference sequence). Trimming pared 2 bases from V and 2 bases from J, leaving 8 bases between. The CDR3 is 14 residues long. CDR3 nucleotide sequence: TGTGCCAGCAGCCAATACAGTTACACAGATACGCAGTATTTT. It is translated as CASSQYSYTDTQYF.

This clonotype was recorded many times. The rearrangement uses TRBV28 and TRBJ2-3; D not resolved. The ends were cut back, 3 bases at V and 4 bases at J, with 14 bases in the middle. Germline assignment: CDR1 MDHEN and CDR2 SYDVKM. The CDR3 runs 15 residues. For the CDR3, the DNA is TGTGCCAGCAGTTTTCCCAGGCGAGGCGCAGATACGCAGTATTTT. Translating gives CASSFPRRGADTQYF.

The sample holds many counts of this clonotype. This sequence joins TRBV12-3 or TRBV12-4 and TRBJ2-3; no clear D. The CDR3 runs 12 residues. Trimming left V 6 bases short and J 1 base short, with 5 bases between. The CDR3 nucleotides are TGTGCCAGCAGGACCCGCACAGATACGCAGTATTTT. It yields the protein CASRTRTDTQYF.